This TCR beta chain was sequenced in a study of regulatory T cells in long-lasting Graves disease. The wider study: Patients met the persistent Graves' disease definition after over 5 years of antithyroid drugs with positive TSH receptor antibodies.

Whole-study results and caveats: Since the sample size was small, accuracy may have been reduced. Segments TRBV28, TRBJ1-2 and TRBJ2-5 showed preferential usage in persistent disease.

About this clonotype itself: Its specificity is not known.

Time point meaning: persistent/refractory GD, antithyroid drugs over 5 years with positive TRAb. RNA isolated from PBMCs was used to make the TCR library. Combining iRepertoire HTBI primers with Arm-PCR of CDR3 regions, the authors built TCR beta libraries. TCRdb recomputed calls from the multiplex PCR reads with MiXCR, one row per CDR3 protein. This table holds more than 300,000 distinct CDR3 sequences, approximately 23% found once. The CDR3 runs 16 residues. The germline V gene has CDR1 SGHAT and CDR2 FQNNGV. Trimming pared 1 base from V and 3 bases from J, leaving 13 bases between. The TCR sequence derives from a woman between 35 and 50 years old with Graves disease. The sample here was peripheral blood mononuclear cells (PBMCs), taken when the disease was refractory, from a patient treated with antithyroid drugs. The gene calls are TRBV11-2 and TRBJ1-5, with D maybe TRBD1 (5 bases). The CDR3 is CASSLGRGGANQPQHF. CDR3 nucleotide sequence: TGTGCCAGCAGCTTAGGGCGGGGCGGGGCCAATCAGCCCCAGCATTTT.